Described below is a single TCR beta chain sequence and its context. Germline V gene lookup returns CDR1 MNHEY and CDR2 SVGAGI. The CDR3 is 13 residues long. V dropped 5 bases and J dropped 2; count of bases not matched to a gene: 3. Profiling relied on immunoSEQ multiplex PCR, and the TCRdb table lists in-frame clones only, not all of them. The table shows 160,000 or so clones, with over 70% occurring only once. This record comes from a study of blood T cell repertoires in COVID-19. The rearrangement links TRBV6-5 to TRBJ2-7, with 7 bases identical to TRBD1. The sequence derives from a woman aged 40 to 50 with acute COVID-19. Sequenced input: PBMCs or T cells enriched from blood (not recorded which). CDR3 region: CASSPTGPYEQYF. For the CDR3, the DNA is TGTGCCAGCAGTCCGACAGGGCCCTACGAGCAGTACTTC.